This T cell receptor (beta chain) was profiled in a study of vaccination and CD4 T cells after COVID-19. The overall study: The convalescents included six males and four females, and among them two were Hispanic while seven were Caucasian. The stimulating agents, overlapping spike peptides, came from SARS-CoV-2, HCoV-NL63, HCoV-OC43 and HCoV-229E.

Study outcomes and limitations: From around 19 to 38, the median of SARS-CoV-2-reactive clonotypes rose without reaching significance.

This sample's treatment: approximately 10-day PBMC culture with coronavirus spike peptide pools or control peptides (ViraFEST assay). V dropped 2 bases and J dropped 6 bases, with 10 bases sitting between them. This CDR3 has 13 amino acids. Looked up from germline, CDR1 is DFQATT and CDR2 is SNEGSKA (reference sequence). An Oncomine TCR Beta short-read assay was used to sequence the DNA from cultured CD4+ T cells. The source of extracted genomic DNA was cultured CD4+ T cells. Using its own MiXCR run on the PCR reads, TCRdb lists one record per CDR3 protein. This sample has around 20,000 distinct CDR3 sequences, with over 40% found just once. This clonotype turned up a few times. Its target is unknown.

This TCR came from a human donor who had recovered from COVID-19. V usage is TRBV20-1 and J usage is TRBJ1-4, with unresolved D. The source material was CD4+ T cells from blood, cultured in vitro. CDR3 protein: CSARSPVDEKLFF. CDR3 coding DNA: TGCAGTGCTAGAAGCCCCGTCGATGAAAAACTGTTTTTT.